This T cell receptor (beta chain) derives from a study of beta chain features in type 1 diabetes (dated 2018 in TCRdb). Broadly, across the study: No differences in mean age, gender distribution, total cell number or subset yield were found between patients and healthy donors. Naive and central memory subsets were obtained from all 28 donors, but regulatory and stem cell-like memory subsets were isolated from only 8 patients and roughly 8 healthy donors. In the study, TCRB repertoires of sorted circulating CD4+ T cell subsets from recently diagnosed type 1 diabetes patients were compared with those of matched healthy donors. A total of under 140,000,000 sorted cells were examined across all samples, and the number of cells per subset was strongly correlated with RNA yield. Here is what the overall study found, with its caveats: Because the HLA sub-analyses included only small numbers of individuals, any influence of HLA type on TCRB rearrangement was left unresolved. Patients with type 1 diabetes made fewer insertions and deleted more nucleotides at VDJ recombination sites, implying thymic rearrangement abnormalities. The naive, central memory and regulatory TCRB repertoires appeared to resemble one another more closely among patients than among healthy donors. A moderate but significant shortening of TCRB CDR3 length was observed in type 1 diabetes patients in all four CD4+ subsets. Shorter templates might be favored by PCR, yet because patient and control samples were amplified and corrected together, any such skew would affect both groups equally. Because cDNA was sequenced instead of genomic DNA, activated cells with high expression could be over-represented, although the groups did not differ in activation or CD3 levels.

All of the isolated RNA was reverse transcribed with the High Capacity cDNA Reverse Transcription Kit, so expressed TCRB transcripts were sequenced. Deep immunoSEQ sequencing was applied to naive, central memory and regulatory T cell samples, giving an average of roughly 3.5 million total reads per sample. After sorted cells were lysed in RLT buffer, RNA was extracted with DNase-treated RNeasy Micro or Mini kits, with the choice depending on cell number. Each cell subset was processed on its own to prevent cross-contamination, while patient and healthy donor samples were processed together. The immunoSEQ multiplex PCR was used to amplify TCRB sequences from cDNA, generating 87-bp fragments that spanned the CDR3 region. Sequencing of the amplicons was done on the Illumina HiSeq platform. On the authors' methods: PCR bias was corrected computationally using synthetic template baselines, and reads within Hamming distance 2 were collapsed, with unmergeable singletons discarded. Reads were aligned against IMGT to assign V, D and J genes, CDR3 length and insertions or deletions at six rearrangement sites. Within each subset, clonotype counts were normalized to the number of sorted cells before true diversity and Gini coefficients were calculated with the tcR R package. The overlap coefficient, calculated on TCRB nucleotide sequences, was used to quantify repertoire sharing. As stored in TCRdb, this immuneACCESS dataset retains in-frame rearrangements with V and J assigned. A fraction of the clones does not appear; measured against another copy, unresolved V genes explain less than half of the discrepancy, and the remainder lacks a known reason. V, J and clone size derive from that table, while D and trimming were established from the DNA sequence. The sample has about 240,000 clones on record, roughly 30% of them singletons. The ten most abundant clones make up roughly 4% of the sample.

Trimming at the junction amounts to 3 bases on V and 6 bases on J, and the germline ends lie 4 bases apart. The germline V gene provides CDR1 MDHEN and CDR2 SYDVKM. From cysteine to phenylalanine, the CDR3 is 11 amino acids long. Just CDR3 DNA is preserved here, 33 bases in frame from base 1. A single peripheral blood draw of about 116 mL on average was collected from each donor into heparinised tubes. Naive, central memory, regulatory and stem cell-like memory CD4+ T cells were sorted on a BD FACSAria II using a panel including CD45RO, CCR7, CD25, CD127, CD95 and CD27. All sorted populations exceeded 98% purity. PBMCs were isolated immediately by Lymphoprep density gradient centrifugation and stained directly without culture. So that batch effects would be minimized, each experiment stained and sorted samples in pairs, pairing one healthy donor with one patient. This clone was seen only a few times. It lacks a known antigen. Base qualities were left out, and no much larger clone turns up one base away.

Recombination linked TRBV28 to TRBJ2-3; a confident D gene designation cannot be given. This clonotype was obtained from a man between 25 and 39 years old in good health. Sample: central memory CD4+ T cells from blood. The DNA sequence reads TGTGCCAGCAGTTTGACGGATACGCAGTATTTT. Its product reads: CASSLTDTQYF.